Sequencing of this T cell receptor (beta chain) was carried out in a study of beta chain features in type 1 diabetes. Findings of the study overall: For cells with high TCR expression, cDNA sequencing could yield over-representation.

This CDR3 spans 14 amino acids. V shed 7 bases and J shed 0 bases, with 12 bases lying between them. Per the germline V gene, CDR1 is SNHLY and CDR2 is FYNNEI. Expressed TCRB transcripts were sequenced because the entire RNA isolate underwent reverse transcription. The table came from immunoSEQ multiplex PCR; TCRdb's copy has only in-frame clones and leaves some out. The table includes about 300,000 clones, about 8.5% detected once. Notes on this clone: Its antigen remains unidentified.

This receptor was obtained from a young woman in good health. The chain recombines TRBV2 with TRBJ1-2; D remains ambiguous. The sequenced sample was central memory CD4+ T cells from blood. The CDR3 DNA follows: TGTGCCAGCACTAGCGTGGATGCTAACTATGGCTACACCTTC. Amino acids: CASTSVDANYGYTF.